Described below is a single T cell receptor (beta chain) sequence and its context. The sample originates from a study of blood T cell repertoires in COVID-19. Study context: Samples came from the United States, Italy and Spain, spanning acute and convalescent COVID-19. The cDNA or gDNA used as material had been derived from T cells, B-cell-depleted T cells, or PBMCs.

Original processing notes: By means of reference gene primer amplification, nucleated cell counts were estimated. TCRdb keeps only in-frame clones here, not all; method: immunoSEQ multiplex PCR. Clonal size and the V and J genes are those of that table, whereas D and trimming came from the DNA. The sample lists roughly 160,000 clones, around 83% occurring once. What was sequenced was peripheral blood. The receptor comes from a man aged 45-65 years with active or convalescent COVID-19.

The CDR3 DNA sequence: TGTGCCAGCAGCTTAGCCGGCAGGTACACCGGGGAGCTGTTTTTT. It specifies CASSLAGRYTGELFF. The chain employs TRBV7-9 and TRBJ2-2; D is unclear. CDR3 length: 15 residues. V was shortened by 0 bases and J by 3 bases, with 8 bases between the two germline ends. Per the germline V gene, CDR1 is SEHNR and CDR2 is FQNEAQ (reference sequence).